This T cell receptor (beta chain) is from a study of CD8 T cells in ankylosing spondylitis. This clonotype occurred a few times. TCRdb redid the calling of the 5' RACE reads with MiXCR, one entry per CDR3 protein. This sample yields hundreds of thousands of distinct CDR3 sequences, of which over 7% are seen a single time; roughly 5% belongs to the top ten. Sequencing input: blood, either unsorted or a sorted T cell fraction (not recorded which). The receptor was derived from a female donor with ankylosing spondylitis or in good health (not recorded which).

The CDR3 nucleotides read TGTGCCACCACCGGAAACACCGGGGAGCTGTTTTTT. Translation: CATTGNTGELFF. The chain combines TRBV10-3 with TRBJ2-2; D remains ambiguous. CDR1 ENHRY and CDR2 SYGVKD come from the germline V gene. Trimming pared 10 bases from V and 2 bases from J, leaving 8 bases between. This CDR3 comprises 12 residues.